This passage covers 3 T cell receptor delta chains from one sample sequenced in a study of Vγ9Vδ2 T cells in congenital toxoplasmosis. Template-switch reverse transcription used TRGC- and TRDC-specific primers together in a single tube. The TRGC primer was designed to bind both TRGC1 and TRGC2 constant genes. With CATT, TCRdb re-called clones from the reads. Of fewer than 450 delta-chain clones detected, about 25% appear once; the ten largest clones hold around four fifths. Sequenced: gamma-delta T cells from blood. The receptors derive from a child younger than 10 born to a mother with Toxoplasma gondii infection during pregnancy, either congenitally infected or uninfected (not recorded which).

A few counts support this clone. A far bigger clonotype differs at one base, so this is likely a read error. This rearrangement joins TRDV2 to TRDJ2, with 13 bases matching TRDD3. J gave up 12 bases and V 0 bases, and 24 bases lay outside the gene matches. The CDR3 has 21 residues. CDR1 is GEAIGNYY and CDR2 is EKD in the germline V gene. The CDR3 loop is CACDTVTGGYASVESTDKLFF. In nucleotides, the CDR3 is TGTGCCTGTGACACCGTTACTGGGGGATACGCAAGTGTAGAGTCTACCGATAAACTCTTCTTT.

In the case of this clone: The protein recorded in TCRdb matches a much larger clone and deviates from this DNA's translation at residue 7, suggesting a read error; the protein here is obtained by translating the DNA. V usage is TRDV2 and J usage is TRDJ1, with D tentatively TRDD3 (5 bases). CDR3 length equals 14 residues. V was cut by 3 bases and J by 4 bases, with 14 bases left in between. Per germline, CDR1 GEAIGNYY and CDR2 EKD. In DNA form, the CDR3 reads TGTGCCTGTGACGGACTAATGGGGTTCGATAAACTCATCTTT. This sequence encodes CACDGLMGFDKLIF.

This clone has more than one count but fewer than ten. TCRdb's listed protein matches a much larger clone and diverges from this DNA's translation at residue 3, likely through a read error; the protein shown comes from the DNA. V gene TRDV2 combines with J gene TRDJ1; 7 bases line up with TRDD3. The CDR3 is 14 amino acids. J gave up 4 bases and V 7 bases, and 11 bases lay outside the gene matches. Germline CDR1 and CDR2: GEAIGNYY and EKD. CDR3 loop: CAWDGLLGFDKLIF. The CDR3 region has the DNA TGTGCCTGGGACGGACTACTGGGGTTCGATAAACTCATCTTT.